A single sample is the source of the 13 T cell receptor beta chains below, sequenced in a study of technical replicates of blood from several donors. This table comes from immunoSEQ multiplex PCR, and its TCRdb copy is limited to in-frame clones, with some not included. The sample shows some 71,000 clones, approximately 97% of them seen only once. The specimen sequenced was T cells isolated from PBMCs. These receptors all come from a human donor in good health.

The chain carries TRBV4-1 and TRBJ1-4, with 9 bases identical to TRBD1. The V gene end was trimmed by 4 bases and the J gene end by 5 bases; junction bases not matched to a gene: 5. The germline gives CDR1 MGHRA, CDR2 YSYEKL. The CDR3 spans 15 residues. The CDR3: CASSPTGGRNEKLFF. DNA for the CDR3: TGCGCCAGCAGCCCTACAGGGGGCAGGAATGAAAAACTGTTTTTT.

V usage is TRBV6-1 and J usage is TRBJ1-1; TRBD1 matches at 8 bases. J lost 5 bases, V lost 4 bases, and 6 bases had no gene match. Germline V gene data show CDR1 as MNHNS and CDR2 as SASEGT. The CDR3 has 14 amino acids. The CDR3 sequence: CASSVDRGWTEAFF. The DNA for the CDR3 is TGTGCCAGCAGTGTCGACAGGGGCTGGACTGAAGCTTTCTTT.

This clone was seen a single time. The CDR3 protein is CSVEGSGVVAHGYTF. As DNA, the CDR3 is TGCAGCGTTGAAGGATCGGGGGTAGTGGCCCATGGCTACACCTTC. This chain uses TRBV29-1 with TRBJ1-2, with D possibly being TRBD1 (5 bases). This CDR3 spans 15 amino acids. V dropped 1 base and J dropped 6 bases, with 18 bases sitting between them. Germline lookup yields CDR1 SQVTM and CDR2 ANQGSEA.

CDR3 sequence (DNA): TGTGCCAGCAGCTTAGGTGGGGGCAGCACAGATACGCAGTATTTT. Its protein product is CASSLGGGSTDTQYF. The rearrangement joins TRBV11-3 to TRBJ2-3, with a tentative D call TRBD1 (6 bases). Trimming took 1 base from V and 0 from J, leaving 8 bases between them. Germline lookup yields CDR1 SGHNT and CDR2 YENEEA. The length of the CDR3 is 15 residues.

The chain recombines TRBV27 with TRBJ2-7; 9 bases are a match to TRBD2. This CDR3 contains 16 residues. CDR1 and CDR2 from the germline V gene are MNHEY and SMNVEV (reference sequence). Trimming cost V 6 bases and J 1 base; bases outside gene matches: 10. CDR3 loop: CASRDLSGSGSYEQYF. CDR3 DNA sequence: TGTGCCAGCAGGGACCTTAGCGGGAGCGGTTCCTACGAGCAGTACTTC.

Worth noting for this clone: The identical CDR3 is also encoded by other nucleotide sequences in the sample. The CDR3 loop reads CASSPLEAYEQYF. In DNA, the CDR3 is TGCGCCAGCAGCCCACTTGAAGCCTACGAGCAGTACTTC. The chain couples TRBV4-1 to TRBJ2-7; D not resolved. With 4 bases removed from V and 2 bases from J, the gap between germline ends came to 9 bases. CDR1 and CDR2 from the germline V gene are MGHRA and YSYEKL. This CDR3 has 13 amino acids.

V and J are TRBV19 and TRBJ2-1, with a weak D call TRBD2 (6 bases). The germline V gene has CDR1 LNHDA and CDR2 SQIVND (reference sequence). The V end lost 4 bases, the J end lost 7 bases, and 14 bases lay between the germline ends. The CDR3 is 14 residues long. As DNA, the CDR3 is TGTGCCAGTAGTACCTGGACTAACGGGAATGAGCAGTTCTTC. Amino acids: CASSTWTNGNEQFF.

The rearrangement joins TRBV25-1 to TRBJ1-2; 12 bases are a match to TRBD1. Germline CDR1 is MGHDK and CDR2 is SYGVNS. The V and J ends lost 3 bases and 7 bases, in that order; junction bases with no gene match: 9. The CDR3 spans 16 residues. The CDR3 DNA reads TGTGCCAGCAGTGACTTACCGGGACAGGGGGCTGGTGGCTACACCTTC. Protein: CASSDLPGQGAGGYTF.

The rearrangement joins TRBV27 to TRBJ2-1, with TRBD1 identical over 10 bases. This CDR3 comprises 16 residues. Germline CDR1 is MNHEY and CDR2 is SMNVEV (reference sequence). V gave up 3 bases and J gave up 3 bases; unmatched junction bases: 5. The CDR3 DNA is TGTGCCAGCAGTTTTTACCGGGACAGGGGCTACAATGAGCAGTTCTTC. Protein: CASSFYRDRGYNEQFF.

The V call is TRBV5-1, the J call TRBJ2-3, with TRBD2 identical over 9 bases. CDR1 SGHRS and CDR2 YFSETQ come from the germline V gene. This CDR3 spans 15 amino acids. V lost 4 bases and J lost 0; bases outside the gene matches: 3. The CDR3 region is CASSTSGGSTDTQYF. The CDR3 nucleotides are TGCGCCAGCAGCACCAGCGGGGGGAGCACAGATACGCAGTATTTT.

This chain uses TRBV29-1 with TRBJ2-7, with TRBD2 matching over 8 bases. The CDR3 totals 14 residues. Germline V gives CDR1 SQVTM, CDR2 ANQGSEA. Germline trimming cut 3 bases from V and 0 bases from J; bases unmatched to any gene: 4. The CDR3 nucleotides are TGCAGCGTTGATCATAGCGGGAACTCCTACGAGCAGTACTTC. Amino acid sequence: CSVDHSGNSYEQYF.

This chain's CDR3 is CASSSPPTGGGGKLFF. The DNA of the CDR3 is TGTGCCAGCAGTTCCCCCCCGACAGGGGGAGGGGGAAAACTGTTTTTT. J is TRBJ1-4 and V is TRBV28; 9 bases are shared with TRBD1. The CDR3 covers 16 residues. CDR1 is MDHEN, CDR2 SYDVKM, per germline. Losses at the gene ends were 4 bases for V and 10 bases for J; bases not matched to a gene: 13.

Here the CDR3 reads CASGLVLRVASYNSPLHF. CDR3 sequence (DNA): TGTGCTAGTGGTTTGGTTCTCCGGGTGGCTTCCTATAATTCACCCCTCCACTTT. The chain links TRBV12-5 to TRBJ1-6; no firm D call. The CDR3 has 18 residues. Germline assignment: CDR1 LGHNT and CDR2 FRNRAP. V was clipped by 0 bases and J by 1 base, with 13 bases between them. Using reference TRBV12-5 and TRBJ1-6 for the parts outside the CDR3, the full variable domain is DARVTQTPRHKVTEMGQEVTMRCQPILGHNTVFWYRQTMMQGLELLAYFRNRAPLDDSGMPKDRFSAEMPDATLATLKIQPSEPRDSAVYFCASGLVLRVASYNSPLHFGNGTRLTVT.